The rows below give T cell receptor beta chains drawn from one sample of a study of regulatory T cells in long-lasting Graves disease. MiXCR, applied by TCRdb to the multiplex PCR reads, yields one record per CDR3 protein. Here the sample spans fewer than 450,000 distinct CDR3 sequences, 23% being singletons. The sequences come from peripheral blood mononuclear cells (PBMCs), collected when the disease was refractory, from a patient treated with antithyroid drugs. Receptors originate from a female donor with Graves disease. Each CDR3 is given with its conserved first and last residue. The D gene is left open where the match is weak. Not all rows give a size; the values are once, few, many and, for expanded clones, a class.

abundance	v_gene	d_gene	j_gene	CDR3aa	CDR3nt
-	TRBV7-9	-	TRBJ2-7	CASSGQTGHISYEQYF	TGTGCCAGCAGCGGACAGACGGGCCACATCTCCTACGAGCAGTACTTC
-	TRBV19	TRBD1	TRBJ1-1	CASSMSWTGGTEAFF	TGTGCCAGTAGTATGTCGTGGACAGGGGGCACTGAAGCTTTCTTT
many	TRBV11-2	TRBD1	TRBJ1-4	CASSYRGGLNEKLFF	TGTGCCAGCAGCTACCGAGGGGGCCTCAATGAAAAACTGTTTTTT
few	TRBV5-5	TRBD1	TRBJ1-1	CASSRWTGLDTEAFF	TGTGCCAGCAGCCGATGGACAGGACTAGACACTGAAGCTTTCTTT
-	TRBV5-6	TRBD1	TRBJ1-6	CASSYRQGGNSPLHF	TGTGCCAGCAGCTACCGACAGGGTGGAAATTCACCCCTCCACTTT
-	TRBV28	-	TRBJ1-5	CASRFRSLRVQPQHF	TGTGCCAGCAGATTCCGGTCGTTACGGGTCCAGCCCCAGCATTTT
many	TRBV20-1	-	TRBJ1-4	CSARGVRGNEKLFF	TGCAGTGCTAGGGGGGTTCGGGGTAATGAAAAACTGTTTTTT
-	TRBV5-1	TRBD1	TRBJ2-7	CASSSTALGQAIREQYF	TGCGCCAGCAGCTCGACAGCCCTGGGACAGGCGATTAGGGAGCAGTACTTC
-	TRBV20-1	TRBD2	TRBJ2-5	CSADFLAGDETQYF	TGCAGTGCCGATTTCCTAGCGGGAGATGAGACCCAGTACTTC
many	TRBV2	TRBD1	TRBJ2-7	CASSEWDRGLRSYEQYF	TGTGCCAGCAGTGAATGGGACAGGGGGCTTCGTTCCTACGAGCAGTACTTC
-	TRBV3-1	TRBD2	TRBJ2-7	CASSQVGGRAFEQYF	TGTGCCAGCAGCCAAGTTGGCGGGAGGGCCTTCGAGCAGTACTTC
many	TRBV28	-	TRBJ2-7	CASSLEVTYYF	TGTGCCAGCAGTTTAGAGGTGACCTACTACTTC
few	TRBV6-1	TRBD2	TRBJ2-2	CASSTTSGSIGELFF	TGTGCCAGCAGTACTACTAGCGGGAGTATCGGGGAGCTGTTTTTT
few	TRBV11-2	-	TRBJ2-7	CASSIPYSGREQYF	TGTGCCAGCAGCATACCATACTCAGGGCGCGAGCAGTACTTC
few	TRBV18	-	TRBJ2-6	CASSPLGGTGANVLTF	TGTGCCAGCTCACCACTAGGAGGGACCGGGGCCAACGTCCTGACTTTC
once	TRBV2	-	TRBJ1-1	CASSDGYLNTEAFF	TGTGCCAGCAGTGACGGCTATCTGAACACTGAAGCTTTCTTT
-	TRBV7-9	-	TRBJ1-4	CASSFADTATNEKLFF	TGTGCCAGCAGTTTCGCAGACACAGCAACTAATGAAAAACTGTTTTTT
once	TRBV5-4	TRBD2	TRBJ2-2	CASSLFLADPTGELFF	TGTGCCAGCAGCTTATTTCTAGCGGATCCCACCGGGGAGCTGTTTTTT
-	TRBV5-1	-	TRBJ2-2	CASSPGLDANTGELFF	TGCGCCAGCAGCCCGGGACTGGACGCGAACACCGGGGAGCTGTTTTTT